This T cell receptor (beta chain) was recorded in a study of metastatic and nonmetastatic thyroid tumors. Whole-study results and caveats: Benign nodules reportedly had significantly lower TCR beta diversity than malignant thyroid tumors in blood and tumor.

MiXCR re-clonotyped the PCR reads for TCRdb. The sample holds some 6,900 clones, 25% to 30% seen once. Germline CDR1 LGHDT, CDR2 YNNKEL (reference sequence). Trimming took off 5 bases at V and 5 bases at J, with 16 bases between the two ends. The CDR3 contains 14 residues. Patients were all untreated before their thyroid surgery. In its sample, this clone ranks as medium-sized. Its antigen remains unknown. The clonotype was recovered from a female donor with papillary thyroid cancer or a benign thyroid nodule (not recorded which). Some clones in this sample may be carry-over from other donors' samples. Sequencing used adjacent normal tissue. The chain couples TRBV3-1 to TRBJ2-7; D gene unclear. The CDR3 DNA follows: TGTGCCAGCAGCGACGAATTTGACCTCAACGAGCAGTACTTC. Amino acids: CASSDEFDLNEQYF.